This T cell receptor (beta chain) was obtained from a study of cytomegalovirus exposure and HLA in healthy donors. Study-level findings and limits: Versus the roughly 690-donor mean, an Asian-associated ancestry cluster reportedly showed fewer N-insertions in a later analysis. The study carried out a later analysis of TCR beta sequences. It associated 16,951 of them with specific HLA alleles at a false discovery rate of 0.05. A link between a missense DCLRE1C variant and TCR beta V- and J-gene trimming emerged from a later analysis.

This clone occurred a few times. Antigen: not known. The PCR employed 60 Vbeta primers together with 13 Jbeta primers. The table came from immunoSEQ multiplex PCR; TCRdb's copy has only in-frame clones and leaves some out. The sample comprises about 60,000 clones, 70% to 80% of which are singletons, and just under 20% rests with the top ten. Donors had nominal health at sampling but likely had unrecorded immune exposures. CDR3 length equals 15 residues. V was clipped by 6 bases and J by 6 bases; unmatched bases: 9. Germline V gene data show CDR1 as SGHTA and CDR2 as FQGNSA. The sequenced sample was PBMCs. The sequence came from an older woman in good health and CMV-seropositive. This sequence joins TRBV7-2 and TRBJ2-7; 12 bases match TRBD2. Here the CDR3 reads CASRPRLAGDGEQYF. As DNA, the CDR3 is TGTGCCAGCAGACCCCGACTAGCGGGGGATGGCGAGCAGTACTTC.